This T cell receptor (beta chain) was captured by sequencing in a study of T-cell reconstitution after alpha-beta-depleted transplantation in children. Regarding the study as a whole: T cells produced anew were the main source of T-cell counts and diversity one year after transplant.

This clonotype turned up a few times. Its antigen is unidentified. Construction of the TCRbeta library involved unique molecular identifiers. TCRdb redid the calling of the PCR reads with MiXCR, one entry per CDR3 protein. The table shows 700,000 to 850,000 distinct CDR3 sequences, with approximately 15% occurring only once. Specimen: PBMCs, mostly from graft donor cells, collected 360 days after TCRalphabeta/CD19-depleted stem cell transplant. The sequence was obtained from a male patient younger than 18 who had a stem cell transplant for acute lymphoblastic leukemia, so the T cells may come from the graft donor.

Here the CDR3 DNA reads TGCAGTGTCAGCCACGGACAGGGCTTCATGAACACTGAAGCTTTCTTT. Protein sequence: CSVSHGQGFMNTEAFF. This chain connects TRBV20-1 to TRBJ1-1, with 8 bases that match TRBD1. The CDR3 runs to 16 residues. The germline V gene has CDR1 DFQATT and CDR2 SNEGSKA (reference sequence). The J segment lost 0 bases and the V segment lost 7 bases, leaving 13 bases of the junction unmatched.